The text below deals with one T cell receptor beta chain. Its target is not known. The data are from a study of CD8 T cells in Susac syndrome. Regarding the study as a whole: An acknowledgment was made by the study that its TCR sequencing and HLA analysis involved relatively few individuals.

TCR beta from blood CD8+ and CD4+ T cells was sequenced. Negative magnetic isolation gave CD8+ and CD4+ cells; FACS enriched CD8+ TEMRA. Reverse transcription of roughly 0.5 to 1 ug RNA used random hexamers. An immunoSEQ multiplex PCR amplified TCR beta CDR3 over 54 Vbeta and 13 Jbeta. TCRdb re-called the immunoSEQ multiplex PCR reads with MiXCR, one entry per CDR3 protein. The sample yields roughly 400,000 distinct CDR3 sequences, 85% seen once. The CDR3 is 15 amino acids. Per the germline V gene, CDR1 is MNHEY and CDR2 is SMNVEV (reference sequence). V dropped 5 bases and J dropped 1 base, with 14 bases sitting between them.

Sequencing was performed on CD8+ T cells from PBMCs. This chain connects TRBV27 to TRBJ1-2, with D possibly being TRBD1 (6 bases). The source is a human donor with multiple sclerosis. CDR3 protein: CASSPGGAGNYGYTF. CDR3 nucleotides: TGTGCCAGCAGTCCCGGGGGCGCGGGTAACTATGGCTACACCTTC.